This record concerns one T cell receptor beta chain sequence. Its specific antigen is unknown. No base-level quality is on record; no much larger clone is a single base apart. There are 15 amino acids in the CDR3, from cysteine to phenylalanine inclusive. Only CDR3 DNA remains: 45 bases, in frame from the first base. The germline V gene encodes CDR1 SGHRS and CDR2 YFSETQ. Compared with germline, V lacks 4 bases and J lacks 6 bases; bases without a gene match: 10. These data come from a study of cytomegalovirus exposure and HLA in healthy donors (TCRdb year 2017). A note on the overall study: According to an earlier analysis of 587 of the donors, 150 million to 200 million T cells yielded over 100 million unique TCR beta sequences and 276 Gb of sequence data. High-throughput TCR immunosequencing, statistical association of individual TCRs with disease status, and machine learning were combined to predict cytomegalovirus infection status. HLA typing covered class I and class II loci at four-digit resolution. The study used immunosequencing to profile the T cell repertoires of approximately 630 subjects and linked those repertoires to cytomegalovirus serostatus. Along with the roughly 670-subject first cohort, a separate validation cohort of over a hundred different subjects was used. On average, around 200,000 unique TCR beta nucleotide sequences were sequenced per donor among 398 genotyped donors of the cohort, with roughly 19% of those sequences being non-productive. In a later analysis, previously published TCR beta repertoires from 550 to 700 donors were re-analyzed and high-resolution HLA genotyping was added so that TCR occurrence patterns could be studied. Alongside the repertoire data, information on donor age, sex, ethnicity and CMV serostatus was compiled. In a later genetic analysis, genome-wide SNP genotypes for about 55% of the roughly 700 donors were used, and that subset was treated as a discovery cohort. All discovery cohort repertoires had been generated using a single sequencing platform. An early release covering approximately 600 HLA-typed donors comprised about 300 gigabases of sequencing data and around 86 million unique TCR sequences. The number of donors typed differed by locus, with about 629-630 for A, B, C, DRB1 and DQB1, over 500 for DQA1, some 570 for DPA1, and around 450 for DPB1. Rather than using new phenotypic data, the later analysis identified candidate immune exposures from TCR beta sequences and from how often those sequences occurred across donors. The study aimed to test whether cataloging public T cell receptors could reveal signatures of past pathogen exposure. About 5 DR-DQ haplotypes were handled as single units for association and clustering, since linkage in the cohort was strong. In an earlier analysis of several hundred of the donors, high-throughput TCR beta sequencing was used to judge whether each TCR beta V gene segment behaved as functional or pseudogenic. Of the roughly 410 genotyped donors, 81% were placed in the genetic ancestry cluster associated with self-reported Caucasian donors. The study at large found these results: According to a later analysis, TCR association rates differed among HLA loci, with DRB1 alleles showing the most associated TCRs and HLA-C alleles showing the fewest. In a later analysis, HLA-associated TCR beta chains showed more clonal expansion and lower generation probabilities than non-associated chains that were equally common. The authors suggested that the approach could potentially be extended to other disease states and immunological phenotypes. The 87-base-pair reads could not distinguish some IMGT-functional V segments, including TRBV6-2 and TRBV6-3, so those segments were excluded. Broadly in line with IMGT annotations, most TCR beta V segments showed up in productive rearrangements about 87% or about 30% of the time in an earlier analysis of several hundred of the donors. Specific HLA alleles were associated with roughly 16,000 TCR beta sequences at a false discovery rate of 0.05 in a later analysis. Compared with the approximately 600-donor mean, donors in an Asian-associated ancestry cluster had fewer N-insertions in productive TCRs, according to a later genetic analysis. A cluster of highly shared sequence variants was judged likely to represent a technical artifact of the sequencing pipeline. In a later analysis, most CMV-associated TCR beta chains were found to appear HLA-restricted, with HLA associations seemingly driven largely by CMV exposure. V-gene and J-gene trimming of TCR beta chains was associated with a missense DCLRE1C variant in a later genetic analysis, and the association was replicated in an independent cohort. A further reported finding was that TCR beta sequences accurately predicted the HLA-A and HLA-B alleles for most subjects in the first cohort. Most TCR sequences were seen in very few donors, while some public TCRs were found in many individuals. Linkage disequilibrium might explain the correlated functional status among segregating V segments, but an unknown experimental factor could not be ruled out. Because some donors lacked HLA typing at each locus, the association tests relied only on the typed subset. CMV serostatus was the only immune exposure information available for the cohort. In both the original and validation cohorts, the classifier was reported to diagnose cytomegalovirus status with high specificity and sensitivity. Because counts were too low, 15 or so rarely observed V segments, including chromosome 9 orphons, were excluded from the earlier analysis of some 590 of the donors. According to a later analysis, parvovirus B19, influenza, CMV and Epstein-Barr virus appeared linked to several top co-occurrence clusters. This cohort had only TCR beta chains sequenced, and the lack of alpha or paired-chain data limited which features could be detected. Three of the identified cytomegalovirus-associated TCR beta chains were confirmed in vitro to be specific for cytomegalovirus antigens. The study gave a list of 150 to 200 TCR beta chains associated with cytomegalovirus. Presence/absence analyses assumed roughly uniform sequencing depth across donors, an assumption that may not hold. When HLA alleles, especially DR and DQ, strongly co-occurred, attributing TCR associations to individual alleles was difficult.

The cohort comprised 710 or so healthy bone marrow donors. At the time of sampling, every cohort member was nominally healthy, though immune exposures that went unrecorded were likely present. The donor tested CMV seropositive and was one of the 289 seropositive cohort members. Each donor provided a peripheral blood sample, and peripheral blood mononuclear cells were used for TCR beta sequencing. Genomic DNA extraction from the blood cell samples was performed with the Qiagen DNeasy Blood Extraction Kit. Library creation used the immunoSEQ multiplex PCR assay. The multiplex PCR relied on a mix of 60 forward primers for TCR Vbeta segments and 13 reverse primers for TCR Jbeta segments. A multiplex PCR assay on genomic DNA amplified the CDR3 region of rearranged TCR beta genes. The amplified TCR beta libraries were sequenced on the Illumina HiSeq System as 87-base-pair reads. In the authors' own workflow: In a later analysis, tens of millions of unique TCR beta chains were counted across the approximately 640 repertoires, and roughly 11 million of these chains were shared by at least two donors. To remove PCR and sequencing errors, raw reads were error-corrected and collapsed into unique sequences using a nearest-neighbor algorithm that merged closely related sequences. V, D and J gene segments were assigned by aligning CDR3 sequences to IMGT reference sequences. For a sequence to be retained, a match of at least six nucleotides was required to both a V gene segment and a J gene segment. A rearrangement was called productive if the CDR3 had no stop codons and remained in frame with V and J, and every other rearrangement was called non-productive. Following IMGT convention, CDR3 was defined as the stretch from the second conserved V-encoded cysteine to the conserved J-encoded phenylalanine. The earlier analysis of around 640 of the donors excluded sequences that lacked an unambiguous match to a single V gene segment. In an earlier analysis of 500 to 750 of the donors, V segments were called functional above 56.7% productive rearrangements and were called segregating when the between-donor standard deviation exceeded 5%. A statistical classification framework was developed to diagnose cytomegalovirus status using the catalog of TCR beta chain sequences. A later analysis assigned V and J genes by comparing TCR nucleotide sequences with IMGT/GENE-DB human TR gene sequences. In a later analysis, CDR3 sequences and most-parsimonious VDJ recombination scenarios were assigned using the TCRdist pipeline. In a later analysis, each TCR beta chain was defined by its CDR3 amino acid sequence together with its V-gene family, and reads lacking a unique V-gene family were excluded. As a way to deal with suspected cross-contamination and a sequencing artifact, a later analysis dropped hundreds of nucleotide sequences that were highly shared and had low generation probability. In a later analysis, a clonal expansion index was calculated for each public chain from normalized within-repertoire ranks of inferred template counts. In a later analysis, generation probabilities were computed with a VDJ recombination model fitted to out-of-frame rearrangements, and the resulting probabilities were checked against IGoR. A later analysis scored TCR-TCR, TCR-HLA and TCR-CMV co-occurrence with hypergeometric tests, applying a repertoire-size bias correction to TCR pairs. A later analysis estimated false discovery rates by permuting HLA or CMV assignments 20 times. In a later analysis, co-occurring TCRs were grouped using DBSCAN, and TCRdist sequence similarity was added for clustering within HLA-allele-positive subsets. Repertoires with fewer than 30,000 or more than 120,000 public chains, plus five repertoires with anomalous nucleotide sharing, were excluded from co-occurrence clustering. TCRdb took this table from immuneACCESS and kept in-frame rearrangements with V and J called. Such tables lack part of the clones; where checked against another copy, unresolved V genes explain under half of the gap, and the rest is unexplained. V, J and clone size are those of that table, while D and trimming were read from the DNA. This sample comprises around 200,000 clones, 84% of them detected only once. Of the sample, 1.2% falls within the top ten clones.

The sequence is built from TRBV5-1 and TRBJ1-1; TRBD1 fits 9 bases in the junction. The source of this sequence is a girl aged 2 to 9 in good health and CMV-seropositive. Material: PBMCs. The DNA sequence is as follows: TGCGCCAGCAGCGTACAACAGGGGGCTGAACCTGAAGCTTTCTTT. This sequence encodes CASSVQQGAEPEAFF.